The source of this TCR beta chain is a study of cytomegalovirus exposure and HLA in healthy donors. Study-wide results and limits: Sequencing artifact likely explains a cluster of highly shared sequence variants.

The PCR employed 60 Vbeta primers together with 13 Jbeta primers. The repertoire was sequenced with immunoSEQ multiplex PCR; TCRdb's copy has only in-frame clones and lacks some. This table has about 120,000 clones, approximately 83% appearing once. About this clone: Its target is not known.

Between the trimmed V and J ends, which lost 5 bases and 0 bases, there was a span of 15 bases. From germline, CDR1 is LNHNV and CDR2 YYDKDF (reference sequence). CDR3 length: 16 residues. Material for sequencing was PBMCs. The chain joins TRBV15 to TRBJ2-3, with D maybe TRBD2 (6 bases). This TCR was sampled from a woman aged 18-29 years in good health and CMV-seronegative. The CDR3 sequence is CATSPGGAGSTDTQYF. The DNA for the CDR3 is TGTGCCACCAGCCCAGGAGGGGCGGGGAGCACAGATACGCAGTATTTT.